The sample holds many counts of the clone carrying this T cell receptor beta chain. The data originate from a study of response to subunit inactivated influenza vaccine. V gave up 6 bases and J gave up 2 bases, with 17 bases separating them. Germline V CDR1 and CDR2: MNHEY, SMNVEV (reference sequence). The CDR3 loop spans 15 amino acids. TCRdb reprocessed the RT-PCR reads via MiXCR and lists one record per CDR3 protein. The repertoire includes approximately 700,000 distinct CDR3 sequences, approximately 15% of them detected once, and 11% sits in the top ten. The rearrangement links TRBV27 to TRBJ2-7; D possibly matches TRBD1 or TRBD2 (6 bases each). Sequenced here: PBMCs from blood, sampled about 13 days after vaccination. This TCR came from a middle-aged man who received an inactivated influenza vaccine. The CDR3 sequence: CASRGGGQRAYEQYF. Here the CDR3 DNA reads TGTGCCAGCAGAGGGGGAGGACAGCGAGCCTACGAGCAGTACTTC.